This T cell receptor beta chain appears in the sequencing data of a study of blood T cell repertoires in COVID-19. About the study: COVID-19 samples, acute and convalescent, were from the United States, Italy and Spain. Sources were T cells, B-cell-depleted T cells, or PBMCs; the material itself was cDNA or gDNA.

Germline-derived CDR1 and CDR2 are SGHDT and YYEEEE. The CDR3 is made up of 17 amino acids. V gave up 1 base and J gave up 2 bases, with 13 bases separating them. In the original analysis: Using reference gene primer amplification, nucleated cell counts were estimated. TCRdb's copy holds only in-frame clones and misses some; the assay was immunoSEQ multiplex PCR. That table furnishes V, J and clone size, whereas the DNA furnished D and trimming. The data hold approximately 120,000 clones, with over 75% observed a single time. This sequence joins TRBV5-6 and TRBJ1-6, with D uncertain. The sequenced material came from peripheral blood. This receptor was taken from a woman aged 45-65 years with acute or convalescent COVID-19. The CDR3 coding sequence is TGTGCCAGCAGCTTGAGGTCTGCGGCAACCTATAATTCACCCCTCCACTTT. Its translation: CASSLRSAATYNSPLHF.